Sequencing of this TCR beta chain was carried out in a study of blood T cell repertoires in COVID-19. Germline values: CDR1 SGHRS, CDR2 YFSETQ. The trim removed 4 bases at V and 11 bases at J, leaving 8 bases unmatched. The CDR3 runs 13 residues. Only in-frame clones appear in the TCRdb table, and some are missing; sequencing was by immunoSEQ multiplex PCR. The data contain fewer than 200,000 clones, over 75% of them singletons. The origin of this receptor is a man aged 70-80 years with active or convalescent COVID-19. The specimen sequenced was peripheral blood. The V and J genes are TRBV5-1 and TRBJ1-4, with 7 bases aligning to TRBD1. The CDR3 sequence is CASSLDRTGKLFF. CDR3 sequence (DNA): TGCGCCAGCAGCCTGGACAGGACCGGGAAACTGTTTTTT.